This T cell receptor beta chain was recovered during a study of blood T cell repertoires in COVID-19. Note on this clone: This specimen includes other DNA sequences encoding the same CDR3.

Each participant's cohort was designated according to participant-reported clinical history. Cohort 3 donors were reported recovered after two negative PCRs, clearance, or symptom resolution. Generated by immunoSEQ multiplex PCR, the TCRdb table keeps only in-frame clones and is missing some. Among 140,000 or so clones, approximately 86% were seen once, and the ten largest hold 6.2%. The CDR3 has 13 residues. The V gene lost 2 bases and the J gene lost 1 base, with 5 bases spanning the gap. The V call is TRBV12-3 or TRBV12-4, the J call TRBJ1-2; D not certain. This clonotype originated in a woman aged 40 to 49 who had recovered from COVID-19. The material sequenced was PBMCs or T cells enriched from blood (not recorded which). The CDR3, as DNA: TGTGCCAGCAGTTTACGAGTTAACTATGGCTACACCTTC. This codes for CASSLRVNYGYTF.